The rows below give T cell receptor beta chains drawn from one sample of a study of identical twins. From the 5' RACE reads, TCRdb called clonotypes with MiXCR, one entry per CDR3 protein. The table records approximately 600,000 distinct CDR3 sequences, over 8.5% of them present only once. The data also belong to a second study, concerning yellow fever vaccine responses in identical twins.

Sequencing was performed on PBMCs. The source of these receptors is a woman aged 18-29 years in good health. Each CDR3 is given with its conserved first and last residue. Fields, in order: J gene, clone size, V gene, CDR3 protein. Expanded clones are given a class, and other clones once, few, many or no size at all.

TRBJ2-3,.,TRBV7-6,CASSLISGLAGEGDTQYF
TRBJ1-2,large,TRBV20-1,CSARGIGTVNYGYTF
TRBJ1-6,few,TRBV20-1,CSARPPTGRVNSPLHF
TRBJ2-3,many,TRBV24-1,CATSETGGAGTDTQYF
TRBJ2-3,.,TRBV4-2,CASSQQAFGGIIDTQYF
TRBJ2-1,many,TRBV12-3/TRBV12-4,CASSLATSGRANEQFF
TRBJ2-1,.,TRBV7-2,CASTLFSRGGDNEQFF
TRBJ2-5,few,TRBV7-2,CASSSRIQETQYF
TRBJ2-4,.,TRBV28,CASSSEGQGGNIQYF
TRBJ2-7,many,TRBV29-1,CSVGRGFSEQYF
TRBJ2-3,few,TRBV30,CACPAGGRGTDTQYF
TRBJ2-7,.,TRBV30,CAWHGLYEQYF
TRBJ2-7,few,TRBV20-1,CSARLAVSYEQYF
TRBJ1-5,many,TRBV15,CATSRALTVSNQPQHF
TRBJ2-7,.,TRBV6-5,CASSYSNLFSSEQYF
TRBJ2-3,.,TRBV14,CASSRRQGTDTQYF
TRBJ2-3,.,TRBV5-1,CASSLERLGADTQYF
TRBJ1-2,.,TRBV7-6,CASSLFEDGGYTF
TRBJ2-2,many,TRBV7-2,CASSPRLGAGELFF
TRBJ2-5,.,TRBV9,CASSVEDEGESQYF
TRBJ2-3,few,TRBV7-2,CASSTIAGGTTDTQYF
TRBJ1-4,many,TRBV5-1,CASSPLGGEKLFF
TRBJ2-7,.,TRBV11-2,CASSLGDRYEQYF
TRBJ2-2,few,TRBV5-1,CASSTHRGRGTGELFF
TRBJ2-1,.,TRBV11-2,CASSSISRGGYNEQFF
TRBJ2-2,.,TRBV7-7,CASSNKNTGELFF
TRBJ1-4,.,TRBV4-2,CASSQDLLVNEKLFF
TRBJ2-7,many,TRBV3-1,CASSQVPGGNYEQYF
TRBJ2-3,many,TRBV6-5,CASSYGTGHTDTQYF
TRBJ2-7,.,TRBV28,CASSSPWDSGSYEQYF
TRBJ2-1,few,TRBV7-9,CASSHMTSGGAYNEQFF
TRBJ2-3,few,TRBV9,CASSVVLAGDITQYF
TRBJ2-3,few,TRBV28,CASRSTGPFTDTQYF
TRBJ2-7,.,TRBV7-9,CASSLASGLLSYEQYF
TRBJ2-5,few,TRBV28,CASSSRGISGTQYF
TRBJ1-1,many,TRBV5-5,CASSLVWESDTEAFF
TRBJ2-1,few,TRBV6-1,CASTPDRVSYNEQFF
TRBJ2-1,many,TRBV5-1,CASNRDSAYNEQFF
TRBJ2-1,many,TRBV3-1,CASSQASGGHYNEQFF
TRBJ1-6,.,TRBV30,CAWRKPHRTLHF
TRBJ1-1,.,TRBV20-1,CSARYGAWTEAFF
TRBJ2-1,few,TRBV10-3,CAISGNDINEQFF
TRBJ2-1,.,TRBV30,CACRQSNSYNEQFF
TRBJ2-2,few,TRBV27,CASSPKLAGGQIPGELFF
TRBJ2-7,.,TRBV5-1,CASRPRQGGGYEQYF
TRBJ2-3,.,TRBV20-1,CSVSGGARVADTQYF